The text below deals with one TCR beta chain. Its antigen is as yet unknown. This specimen comes from a study of identifying expanded T cells in peripheral blood. Study results and caveats: Over two and four weeks, about 17 and 20 clones changed, versus around 1.2 between replicates. Across healthy donors, higher total template counts meant significantly greater approximately two-week count variance.

Deletions cut 0 bases from V and 6 bases from J, with 10 bases between. The CDR3 is 13 residues long. Germline assignment: CDR1 SGHRS and CDR2 YFSETQ. During the collection period, no donor immune events like infections were recorded. Measured with immunoSEQ multiplex PCR; TCRdb has only the in-frame clones, and not every one. Seen here are more than 65,000 clones, about 88% observed once, and the top ten hold roughly 3.1%. The chain employs TRBV5-1 and TRBJ2-7; no definite D call. This TCR was recovered from a person aged 18 to 75 in good health. Sequenced material: blood. Written as DNA, the CDR3 is TGCGCCAGCAGCTTGGATTCTACAGCCGAGCAGTACTTC. Amino acid sequence: CASSLDSTAEQYF.